The 24 T cell receptor beta chains listed next were all sequenced from one sample in a study of T cells in Graves' hyperthyroidism and ophthalmopathy. TCR beta CDR3 sequences were amplified from RNA transcripts. RT-PCR in the first round (using the HTBI primer set) targeted the TCR CDR3. TCRdb re-derived calls from the multiplex PCR reads in MiXCR, one entry per CDR3 protein. The sample shows roughly 550,000 distinct CDR3 sequences, more than 15% of them seen only once. The sequenced material came from blood. The receptors were gathered from a woman aged 25 to 39 with Graves' ophthalmopathy.

On this clonotype itself: With a much larger clone just one base away, this may be a read error. The rearrangement uses TRBV9 and TRBJ1-1; D not resolved. The V gene's germline CDR1 is SGDLS and CDR2 YYNGEE. There are 15 residues in the CDR3. V was clipped by 0 bases and J by 4 bases, with 13 bases between them. CDR3 DNA: TGTGCCAGCAGCGTAGGCCTGGAGGGAGGCACTGAAGCTTTCTTT. It translates to CASSVGLEGGTEAFF.

In its sample, this clonotype was seen a few times. This sequence joins TRBV2 and TRBJ1-4, with 10 bases fitting TRBD1. This CDR3 has 14 amino acids. The germline gives CDR1 SNHLY, CDR2 FYNNEI. Unmatched junction bases numbered 4, after V lost 5 bases and J lost 7 bases. CDR3 in DNA: TGTGCCAGCAGTTCCGACAGGGGGCGTGAAAAACTGTTTTTT. It translates to CASSSDRGREKLFF.

The chain uses TRBV27 and TRBJ2-6, with 7 bases that match TRBD1. Germline CDR1 is MNHEY and CDR2 is SMNVEV (reference sequence). The CDR3 length is 16 residues. J was trimmed by 2 bases and V by 3 bases; bases with no gene match: 4. The chain's CDR3 is CASSFSGGAGANVLTF. CDR3 nucleotide sequence: TGTGCCAGCAGTTTCTCAGGGGGTGCTGGGGCCAACGTCCTGACTTTC.

A word on this clonotype: A clone one base away is much larger, so this may be a read error. The gene calls are TRBV10-2 and TRBJ2-3, with 13 bases aligning to TRBD2. The CDR3 consists of 15 residues. Germline V gives CDR1 WSHSY, CDR2 SAAADI. The CDR3, as DNA: TGCGACAGCAGACAGACTAGCGGGAGGTCGGATACGCAGTATTTT. Its protein is CDSRQTSGRSDTQYF.

There are many counts of this clonotype. The chain combines TRBV24-1 with TRBJ2-2; perhaps TRBD1 as D (5 bases). The CDR3 extends over 15 amino acids. Germline V gene lookup returns CDR1 KGHDR and CDR2 SFDVKD. Deletions cut 6 bases from V and 6 bases from J, with 16 bases between. CDR3 coding DNA: TGTGCCACCAGTCGTGGTCAGGGAATCGCCGGGGAGCTGTTTTTT. It is translated as CATSRGQGIAGELFF.

The gene calls are TRBV29-1 and TRBJ1-1, with a tentative D call TRBD1 (6 bases). CDR3 length: 15 residues. Germline V gene lookup returns CDR1 SQVTM and CDR2 ANQGSEA. V shed 1 base and J shed 2 bases, with 14 bases lying between them. The chain's CDR3 is CSVEAVGGGNTEAFF. Here the CDR3 DNA reads TGCAGCGTTGAAGCGGTAGGGGGGGGAAACACTGAAGCTTTCTTT.

The chain has TRBV7-8 and TRBJ1-1, with D tentatively TRBD1 (5 bases). This CDR3 spans 15 amino acids. Trimming cost V 1 base and J 5 bases, with 14 bases left between them. Germline V CDR1 and CDR2: SGHVS, FQNEAQ. The CDR3 region is CASSLDGRTTTEAFF. CDR3 nucleotide sequence: TGTGCCAGCAGCTTAGATGGTAGGACAACGACTGAAGCTTTCTTT.

This chain joins TRBV7-2 and TRBJ2-2; D remains unclear. The CDR3 extends over 13 amino acids. V was cut by 6 bases and J by 8 bases, with 13 bases left in between. CDR1 is SGHTA, CDR2 FQGNSA, per germline. The CDR3 here is CASRRYTLGELFF. CDR3 bases: TGTGCCAGCAGGCGCTACACACTAGGGGAGCTGTTTTTT.

This clonotype was detected many times. This rearrangement joins TRBV6-2 or TRBV6-3 to TRBJ2-3; 7 bases agree with TRBD2. This CDR3 contains 15 residues. Germline CDR1 MNHEY, CDR2 SVGEGT. Unmatched junction bases numbered 4, after V lost 2 bases and J lost 2 bases. The CDR3 region is CASSYPSGLTDTQYF. The CDR3 DNA is TGTGCCAGCAGTTACCCTAGCGGCCTCACAGATACGCAGTATTTT.

The rearrangement uses TRBV10-3 and TRBJ2-3; D is ambiguous. Looked up from germline, CDR1 is ENHRY and CDR2 is SYGVKD. V gave up 0 bases and J gave up 6 bases, with 4 bases separating them. The CDR3 length is 12 residues. The CDR3 nucleotides are TGTGCCATCAGTGAGTCGAAGGATACGCAGTATTTT. Its translation is CAISESKDTQYF.

This clonotype was seen at least ten times. This chain links TRBV6-1 with TRBJ1-5; D uncertain. Germline CDR1 MNHNS, CDR2 SASEGT. Trimming took 10 bases from V and 3 from J, leaving 19 bases between them. The CDR3 length is 15 residues. The CDR3 sequence is CATMPPGQHNQPQHF. CDR3 coding DNA: TGTGCCACCATGCCCCCGGGCCAACACAATCAGCCCCAGCATTTT.

This clonotype was seen at least ten times. The chain recombines TRBV2 with TRBJ2-3; D is uncertain. CDR1 and CDR2 (germline): SNHLY, FYNNEI. The V gene lost 8 bases and the J gene lost 2 bases, with 17 bases spanning the gap. This CDR3 has 15 amino acids. The CDR3 sequence: CASAALLGPTDTQYF. DNA of the CDR3: TGTGCCAGCGCTGCGCTCCTGGGTCCCACAGATACGCAGTATTTT.

This clonotype was seen repeatedly, ten times or more. The chain carries TRBV2 and TRBJ1-2; D gene uncertain. The length of the CDR3 is 13 residues. Looked up from germline, CDR1 is SNHLY and CDR2 is FYNNEI. Trimming cost V 6 bases and J 4 bases, with 12 bases left between them. The CDR3 spells CASSRRETYGYTF. In DNA, the CDR3 is TGTGCCAGCAGCAGACGGGAGACCTATGGCTACACCTTC. The full variable domain, with the rest looked up from reference TRBV2 and TRBJ1-2, is EPEVTQTPSHQVTQMGQEVILRCVPISNHLYFYWYRQILGQKVEFLVSFYNNEISEKSEIFDDQFSVERPDGSNFTLKIRSTKLEDSAMYFCASSRRETYGYTFGSGTRLTVV.

This clonotype was seen at least ten times. The genes are TRBV20-1 and TRBJ2-3; TRBD2 might be the D (6 bases). Trimming took 1 base from V and 1 from J, leaving 9 bases between them. This CDR3 contains 14 residues. The V gene's germline CDR1 is DFQATT and CDR2 SNEGSKA (reference sequence). DNA for the CDR3: TGCAGTGCTAGAGTCCCTAGCGGCACAGATACGCAGTATTTT. Translated: CSARVPSGTDTQYF.

Many counts were recorded for this clonotype. The genes are TRBV5-1 and TRBJ2-7, with 11 bases aligning to TRBD1. V shed 7 bases and J 2 bases; nucleotides not matched to a gene: 8. Germline assignment: CDR1 SGHRS and CDR2 YFSETQ. The length of the CDR3 is 15 residues. CDR3 nucleotides: TGCGCCAGCTTCAACCCGGGACAGGGGGCCTACGAGCAGTACTTC. Translated: CASFNPGQGAYEQYF.

This clonotype was observed at least ten times. CDR3 amino acids: CASSLLGLVEQYF. Written as DNA, the CDR3 is TGTGCCAGCAGTTTATTGGGGCTCGTCGAGCAGTACTTC. V and J are TRBV28 and TRBJ2-7; TRBD1 might be the D (5 bases). V was pared by 1 base and J by 6 bases, with 10 bases between. Germline CDR1 reads MDHEN; CDR2 reads SYDVKM. CDR3 length equals 13 residues.

There are many counts of this clonotype. V gene TRBV7-2 combines with J gene TRBJ2-1, with a tentative D call TRBD2 (6 bases). Looked up from germline, CDR1 is SGHTA and CDR2 is FQGNSA. V was trimmed by 5 bases and J by 5 bases, leaving 13 bases between them. The CDR3 has 14 amino acids. The CDR3 DNA reads TGTGCCAGCAGCCCCCGGGGGAGTCACAATGAGCAGTTCTTC. Encoded protein: CASSPRGSHNEQFF. The full variable domain, completed using reference TRBV7-2 and TRBJ2-1, is GAGVSQSPSNKVTEKGKDVELRCDPISGHTALYWYRQSLGQGLEFLIYFQGNSAPDKSGLPSDRFSAERTGGSVSTLTIQRTQQEDSAVYLCASSPRGSHNEQFFGPGTRLTVL.

This clonotype occurred many times. The chain recombines TRBV5-8 with TRBJ2-3, with D hard to call. V was shortened by 0 bases and J by 0 bases, with 8 bases between the two germline ends. This CDR3 region has 15 residues. Germline-derived CDR1 and CDR2 are SGHTS and YDEGEE. CDR3 amino acids: CASSLAHSSTDTQYF. In nucleotides, the CDR3 is TGTGCCAGCAGCTTGGCCCACAGCAGCACAGATACGCAGTATTTT.

This clonotype was picked up many times. The chain employs TRBV7-8 and TRBJ2-5, with a possible D match to TRBD2 (5 bases). This CDR3 is 12 amino acids long. The V gene lost 7 bases and the J gene lost 5 bases, with 11 bases spanning the gap. Germline CDR1 SGHVS, CDR2 FQNEAQ. The CDR3 loop is CASIWSGETQYF. In DNA, the CDR3 is TGTGCCAGCATCTGGTCGGGGGAGACCCAGTACTTC. Full variable domain (missing parts from reference TRBV7-8 and TRBJ2-5): GAGVSQSPRYKVAKRGQDVALRCDPISGHVSLFWYQQALGQGPEFLTYFQNEAQLDKSGLPSDRFFAERPEGSVSTLKIQRTQQEDSAVYLCASIWSGETQYFGPGTRLLVL.

Comment on this clonotype: A read error may be the cause here, since a much bigger clone is one base away. V and J are TRBV27 and TRBJ1-2; no clear D. V was trimmed by 7 bases and J by 5 bases, leaving 2 bases between them. This CDR3 is built from 9 residues. From germline, CDR1 is MNHEY and CDR2 SMNVEV (reference sequence). The CDR3 DNA sequence: TGTGCCAGCAAATATGGCTACACCTTC. Amino acid sequence: CASKYGYTF.

This clonotype was counted between two and nine times. This chain's CDR3 is CASRQGWTEAFF. The CDR3 DNA is TGTGCCAGCAGACAGGGTTGGACTGAAGCTTTCTTT. This chain links TRBV27 with TRBJ1-1; TRBD1 is a possible D gene (6 bases). This CDR3 comprises 12 residues. Germline assignment: CDR1 MNHEY and CDR2 SMNVEV (reference sequence). The V end lost 6 bases, the J end lost 5 bases, and 10 bases lay between the germline ends.

This chain uses TRBV10-3 with TRBJ2-5; TRBD2 aligns across 9 bases. The CDR3 is made up of 15 amino acids. Germline-derived CDR1 and CDR2 are ENHRY and SYGVKD. J was trimmed by 1 base and V by 7 bases; bases with no gene match: 7. CDR3 nucleotide sequence: TGTGCCATCAAGGAGAGCGGGAGGCCCCAAGAGACCCAGTACTTC. Encoded protein: CAIKESGRPQETQYF.

V usage is TRBV29-1 and J usage is TRBJ2-1; TRBD1 matches at 11 bases. The CDR3 is made up of 17 amino acids. The germline V gene has CDR1 SQVTM and CDR2 ANQGSEA. The V segment lost 0 bases and the J segment 4 bases; nucleotides outside the gene matches: 8. CDR3 in DNA: TGCAGCGTTGAAGACTTGAGGACAGGGGGCGCATACAATGAGCAGTTCTTC. Its translation: CSVEDLRTGGAYNEQFF.

This clonotype was detected only a few times. The V and J genes are TRBV28 and TRBJ2-7; TRBD2 agrees at 8 bases. The CDR3 extends over 14 amino acids. CDR1 and CDR2 from the germline V gene are MDHEN and SYDVKM. V was pared by 5 bases and J by 0 bases, with 3 bases of the junction left unmatched. CDR3 sequence (DNA): TGTGCCAGCAGTGTAGGACTAGCCTCCTACGAGCAGTACTTC. Protein sequence: CASSVGLASYEQYF.